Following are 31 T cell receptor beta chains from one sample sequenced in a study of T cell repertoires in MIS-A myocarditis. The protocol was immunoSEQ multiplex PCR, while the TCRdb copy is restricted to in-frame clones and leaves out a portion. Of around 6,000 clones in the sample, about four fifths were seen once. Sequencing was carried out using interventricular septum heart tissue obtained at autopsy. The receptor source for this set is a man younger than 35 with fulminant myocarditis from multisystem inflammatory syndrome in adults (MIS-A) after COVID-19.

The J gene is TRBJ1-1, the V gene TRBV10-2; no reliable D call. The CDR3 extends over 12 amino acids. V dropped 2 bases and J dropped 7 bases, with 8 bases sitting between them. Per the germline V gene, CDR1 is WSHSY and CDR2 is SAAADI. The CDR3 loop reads CASSEDTGEAFF. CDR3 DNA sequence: TGCGCCAGCAGTGAGGACACGGGTGAAGCTTTCTTT.

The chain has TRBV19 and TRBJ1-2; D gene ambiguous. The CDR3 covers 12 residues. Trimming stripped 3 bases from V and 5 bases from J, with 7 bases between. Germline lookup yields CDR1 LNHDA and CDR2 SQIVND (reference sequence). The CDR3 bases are TGTGCCAGTAGTATGTGGCAATATGGCTACACCTTC. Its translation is CASSMWQYGYTF.

CDR3: CASSPSQVGNTIYF. The CDR3 DNA follows: TGTGCCAGTAGTCCTTCGCAGGTCGGAAACACCATATATTTT. V is TRBV19 and J is TRBJ1-3; D not resolved. Germline V CDR1 and CDR2: LNHDA, SQIVND (reference sequence). The CDR3 covers 14 residues. V lost 5 bases and J 4 bases, leaving 12 bases between the germline ends.

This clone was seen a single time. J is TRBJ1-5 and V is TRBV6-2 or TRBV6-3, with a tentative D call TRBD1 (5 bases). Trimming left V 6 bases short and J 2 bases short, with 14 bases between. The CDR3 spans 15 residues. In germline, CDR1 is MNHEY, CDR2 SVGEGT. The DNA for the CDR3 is TGTGCCAGCAGCCCACTCAGGGTGGGCAATCAGCCCCAGCATTTT. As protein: CASSPLRVGNQPQHF.

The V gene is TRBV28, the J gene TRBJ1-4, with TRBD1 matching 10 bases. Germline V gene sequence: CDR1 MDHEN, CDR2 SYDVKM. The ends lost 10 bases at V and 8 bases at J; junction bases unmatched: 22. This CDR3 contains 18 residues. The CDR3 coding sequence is TGTGCCACCACGCGATCCACCGGGACAGGGGCCCTTGGAGAAAAACTGTTTTTT. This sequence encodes CATTRSTGTGALGEKLFF.

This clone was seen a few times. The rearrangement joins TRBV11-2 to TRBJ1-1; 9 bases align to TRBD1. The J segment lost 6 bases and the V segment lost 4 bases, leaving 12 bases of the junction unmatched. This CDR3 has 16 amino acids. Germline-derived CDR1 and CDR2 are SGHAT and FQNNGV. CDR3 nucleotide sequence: TGTGCCAGCAGCTCACCCGGGACAGGGCTAATCGCTGAAGCTTTCTTT. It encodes CASSSPGTGLIAEAFF.

CDR3 region: CASSRQGAGEQFF. CDR3 DNA sequence: TGTGCCAGCAGTCGACAGGGGGCGGGTGAGCAGTTCTTC. V usage is TRBV12-3 or TRBV12-4 and J usage is TRBJ2-1; 10 bases line up with TRBD1. CDR3 length: 13 amino acids. V was clipped by 5 bases and J by 9 bases; unmatched bases: 4.

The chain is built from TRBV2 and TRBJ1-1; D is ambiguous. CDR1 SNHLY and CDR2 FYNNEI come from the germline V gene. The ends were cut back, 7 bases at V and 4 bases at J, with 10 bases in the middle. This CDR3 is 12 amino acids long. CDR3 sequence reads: CASNQDLTEAFF. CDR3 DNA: TGTGCCAGCAATCAGGATCTCACTGAAGCTTTCTTT.

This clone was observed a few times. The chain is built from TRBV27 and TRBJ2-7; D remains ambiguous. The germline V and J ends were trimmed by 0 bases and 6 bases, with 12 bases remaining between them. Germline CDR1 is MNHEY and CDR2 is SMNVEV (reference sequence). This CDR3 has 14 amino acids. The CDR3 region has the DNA TGTGCCAGCAGTTTATCCACAAAACCCGGCGAGCAGTACTTC. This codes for CASSLSTKPGEQYF.

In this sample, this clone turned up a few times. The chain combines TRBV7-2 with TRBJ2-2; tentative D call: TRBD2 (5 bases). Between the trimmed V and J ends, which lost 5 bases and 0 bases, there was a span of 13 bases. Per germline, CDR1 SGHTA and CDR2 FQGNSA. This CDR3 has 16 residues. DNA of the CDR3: TGTGCCAGCAGCCACCTCCCTAGCCCGAACACCGGGGAGCTGTTTTTT. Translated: CASSHLPSPNTGELFF.

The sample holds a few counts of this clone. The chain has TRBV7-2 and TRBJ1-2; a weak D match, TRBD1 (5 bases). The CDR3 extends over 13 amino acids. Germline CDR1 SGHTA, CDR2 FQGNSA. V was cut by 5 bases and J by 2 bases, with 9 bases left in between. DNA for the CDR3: TGTGCCAGCAGCCCCGACAGCAACTATGGCTACACCTTC. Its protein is CASSPDSNYGYTF.

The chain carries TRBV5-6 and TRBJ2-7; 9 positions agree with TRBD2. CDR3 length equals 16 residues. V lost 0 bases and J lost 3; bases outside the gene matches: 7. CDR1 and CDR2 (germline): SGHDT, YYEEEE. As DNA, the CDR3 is TGTGCCAGCAGCTTGGGCGGGAGGGCCGGGTTCTACGAGCAGTACTTC. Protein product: CASSLGGRAGFYEQYF.

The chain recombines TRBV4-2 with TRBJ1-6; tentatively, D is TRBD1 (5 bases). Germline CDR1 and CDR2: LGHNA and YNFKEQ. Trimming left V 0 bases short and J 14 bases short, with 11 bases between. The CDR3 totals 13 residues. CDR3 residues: CASSQEVLRALHF. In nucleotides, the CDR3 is TGTGCCAGCAGCCAAGAGGTCCTCAGGGCCCTCCACTTT.

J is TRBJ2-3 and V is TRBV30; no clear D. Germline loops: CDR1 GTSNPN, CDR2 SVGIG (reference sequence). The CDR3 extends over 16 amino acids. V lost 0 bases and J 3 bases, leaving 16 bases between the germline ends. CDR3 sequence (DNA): TGTGCCTGGAGTGTAATTATATCGGTGGGTACAGATACGCAGTATTTT. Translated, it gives CAWSVIISVGTDTQYF.

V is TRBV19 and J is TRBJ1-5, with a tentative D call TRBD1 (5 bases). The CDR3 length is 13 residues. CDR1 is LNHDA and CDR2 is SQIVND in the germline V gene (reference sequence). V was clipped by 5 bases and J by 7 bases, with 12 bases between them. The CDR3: CASSSRGWQPQHF. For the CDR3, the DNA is TGTGCCAGTAGTTCGAGGGGCTGGCAGCCCCAGCATTTT. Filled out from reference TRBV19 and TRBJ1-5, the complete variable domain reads DGGITQSPKYLFRKEGQNVTLSCEQNLNHDAMYWYRQDPGQGLRLIYYSQIVNDFQKGDIAEGYSVSREKKESFPLTVTSAQKNPTAFYLCASSSRGWQPQHFGDGTRLSIL.

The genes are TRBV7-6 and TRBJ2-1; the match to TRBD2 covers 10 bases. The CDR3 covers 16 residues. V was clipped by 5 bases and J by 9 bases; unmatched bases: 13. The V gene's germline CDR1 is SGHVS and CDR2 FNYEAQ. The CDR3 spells CASSDPSGRASGEQFF. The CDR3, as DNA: TGTGCCAGCAGCGACCCGAGCGGGAGGGCCTCCGGTGAGCAGTTCTTC. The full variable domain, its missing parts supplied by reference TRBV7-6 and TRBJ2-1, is GAGVSQSPRYKVTKRGQDVALRCDPISGHVSLYWYRQALGQGPEFLTYFNYEAQQDKSGLPNDRFSAERPEGSISTLTIQRTEQRDSAMYRCASSDPSGRASGEQFFGPGTRLTVL.

The CDR3 sequence: CASSTGTVAQETQYF. CDR3 sequence (DNA): TGTGCCAGCAGTACCGGGACCGTGGCGCAAGAGACCCAGTACTTC. This sequence joins TRBV2 and TRBJ2-5, with D perhaps given as TRBD1 or TRBD2 (5 bases each). This CDR3 spans 15 amino acids. Germline CDR1 and CDR2: SNHLY and FYNNEI. V was shortened by 5 bases and J by 2 bases, with 15 bases between the two germline ends.

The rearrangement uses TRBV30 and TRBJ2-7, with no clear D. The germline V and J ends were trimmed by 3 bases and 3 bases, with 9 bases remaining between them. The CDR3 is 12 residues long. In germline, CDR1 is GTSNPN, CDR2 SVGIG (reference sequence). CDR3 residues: CAWRTQFYEQYF. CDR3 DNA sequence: TGTGCCTGGAGGACACAGTTCTACGAGCAGTACTTC.

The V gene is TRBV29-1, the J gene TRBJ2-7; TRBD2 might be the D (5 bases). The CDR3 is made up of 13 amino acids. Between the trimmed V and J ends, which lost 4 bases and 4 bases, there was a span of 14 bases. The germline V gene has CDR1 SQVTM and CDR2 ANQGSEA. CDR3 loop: CSVGISAEYEQYF. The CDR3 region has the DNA TGCAGCGTTGGGATTAGCGCGGAGTACGAGCAGTACTTC.

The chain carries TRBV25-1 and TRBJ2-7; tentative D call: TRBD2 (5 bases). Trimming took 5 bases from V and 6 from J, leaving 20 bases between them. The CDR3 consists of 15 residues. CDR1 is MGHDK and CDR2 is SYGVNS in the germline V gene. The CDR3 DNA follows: TGTGCCAGCAGTCCCCCCGGGATCCAAGGCCCCGAGCAGTACTTC. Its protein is CASSPPGIQGPEQYF.

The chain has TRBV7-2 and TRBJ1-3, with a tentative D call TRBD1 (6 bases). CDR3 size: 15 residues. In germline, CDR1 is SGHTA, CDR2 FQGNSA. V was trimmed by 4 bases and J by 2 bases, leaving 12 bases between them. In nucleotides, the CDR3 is TGTGCCAGCAGCTCCTATACAGGGACTGGAAACACCATATATTTT. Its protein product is CASSSYTGTGNTIYF.

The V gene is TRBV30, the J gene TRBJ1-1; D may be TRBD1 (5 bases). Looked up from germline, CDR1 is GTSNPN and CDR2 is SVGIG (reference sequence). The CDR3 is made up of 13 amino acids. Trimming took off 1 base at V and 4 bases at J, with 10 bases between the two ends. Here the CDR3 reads CAWSGDPGTEAFF. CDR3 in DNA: TGTGCCTGGAGTGGGGACCCGGGCACTGAAGCTTTCTTT. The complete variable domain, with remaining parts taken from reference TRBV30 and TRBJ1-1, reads SQTIHQWPATLVQPVGSPLSLECTVEGTSNPNLYWYRQAAGRGLQLLFYSVGIGQISSEVPQNLSASRPQDRQFILSSKKLLLSDSGFYLCAWSGDPGTEAFFGQGTRLTVV.

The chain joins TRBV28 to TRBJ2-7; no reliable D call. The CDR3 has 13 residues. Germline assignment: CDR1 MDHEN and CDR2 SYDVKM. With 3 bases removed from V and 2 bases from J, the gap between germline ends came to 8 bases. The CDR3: CASSFLGTYEQYF. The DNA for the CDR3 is TGTGCCAGCAGTTTCTTGGGGACCTACGAGCAGTACTTC.

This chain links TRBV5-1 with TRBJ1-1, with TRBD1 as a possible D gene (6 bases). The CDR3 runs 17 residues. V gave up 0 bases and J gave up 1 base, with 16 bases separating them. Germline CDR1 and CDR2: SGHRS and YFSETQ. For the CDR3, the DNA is TGCGCCAGCAGCTTGGGATGGACAGCGTCCAAGAACACTGAAGCTTTCTTT. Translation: CASSLGWTASKNTEAFF.

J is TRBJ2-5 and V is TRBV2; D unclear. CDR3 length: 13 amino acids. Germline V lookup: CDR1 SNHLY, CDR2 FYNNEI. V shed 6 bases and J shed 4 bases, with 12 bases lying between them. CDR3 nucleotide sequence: TGTGCCAGCAGGACCGGACCGGGAGAGACCCAGTACTTC. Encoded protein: CASRTGPGETQYF.

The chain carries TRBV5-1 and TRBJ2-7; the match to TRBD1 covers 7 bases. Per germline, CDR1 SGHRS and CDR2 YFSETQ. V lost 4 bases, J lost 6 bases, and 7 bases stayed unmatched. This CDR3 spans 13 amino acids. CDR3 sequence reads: CASSVGTVAEQYF. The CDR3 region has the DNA TGCGCCAGCAGCGTCGGGACAGTGGCCGAGCAGTACTTC.

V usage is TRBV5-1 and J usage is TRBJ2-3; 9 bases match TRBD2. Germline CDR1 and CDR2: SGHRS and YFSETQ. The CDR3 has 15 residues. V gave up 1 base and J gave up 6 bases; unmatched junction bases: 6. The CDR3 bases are TGCGCCAGCAGCTTGAATAGCGGGAGTTTTGATACGCAGTATTTT. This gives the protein CASSLNSGSFDTQYF.

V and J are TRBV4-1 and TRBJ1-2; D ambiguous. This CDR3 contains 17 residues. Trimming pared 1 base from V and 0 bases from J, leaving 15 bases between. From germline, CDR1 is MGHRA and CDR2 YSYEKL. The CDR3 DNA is TGCGCCAGCAGCCAAGGGGCCCGGAGTGTAGCTAACTATGGCTACACCTTC. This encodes CASSQGARSVANYGYTF.

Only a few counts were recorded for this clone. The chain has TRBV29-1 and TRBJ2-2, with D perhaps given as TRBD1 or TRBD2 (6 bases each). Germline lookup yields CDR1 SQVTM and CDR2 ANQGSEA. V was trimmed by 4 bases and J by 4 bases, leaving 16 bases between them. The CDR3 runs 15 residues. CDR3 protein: CSVGGRRGSTGELFF. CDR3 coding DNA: TGCAGCGTTGGGGGGCGGAGGGGTAGCACCGGGGAGCTGTTTTTT.

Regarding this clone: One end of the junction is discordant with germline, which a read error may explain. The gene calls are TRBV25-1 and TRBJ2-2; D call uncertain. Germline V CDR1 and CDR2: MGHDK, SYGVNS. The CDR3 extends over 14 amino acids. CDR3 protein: CANSEYWGTGELFF. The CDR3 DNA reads TGTGCCAACAGTGAATATTGGGGAACCGGGGAGCTGTTTTTT.

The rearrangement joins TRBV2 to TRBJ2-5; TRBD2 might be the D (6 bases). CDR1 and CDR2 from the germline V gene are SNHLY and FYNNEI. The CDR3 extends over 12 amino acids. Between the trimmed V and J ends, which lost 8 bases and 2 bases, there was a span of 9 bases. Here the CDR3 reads CASGGVQETQYF. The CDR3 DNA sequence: TGTGCCAGCGGCGGGGTACAAGAGACCCAGTACTTC.